What follows is one T cell receptor beta chain and its context. Antigen: not known. This record comes from a study of T cells after yellow fever vaccination. The CDR3 sequence is 18 residues long. The J segment lost 0 bases and the V segment lost 5 bases, leaving 6 bases of the junction unmatched. General study points: Post-booster samples contained most primary-vaccination clones (about 95% CD4, almost 90% CD8).

TCRdb independently ran MiXCR on the 5' RACE reads; one entry per CDR3 protein. The sample lists just over 300,000 distinct CDR3 sequences, around 3.6% seen once, with about a quarter in the top ten. Sequenced material: PBMCs, taken on the day of the yellow fever booster vaccination. The chain links TRBV12-3 or TRBV12-4 to TRBJ2-3, with 15 nucleotides matching TRBD2. The receptor was derived from a man younger than 35 who received the YFV17D yellow fever vaccine. CDR3 DNA: TGTGCCAGCAGTCCACGGACTAGCGGGGGGGGTAGCACAGATACGCAGTATTTT. Its protein is CASSPRTSGGGSTDTQYF.